The 20 T cell receptor beta chains in this list originate from one sample, sequenced in a study of tumor and adjacent non-tumor tissue in lung cancer. The library came from three nested PCR rounds adapted from ARM-PCR protocols. TCRdb re-derived calls from the multiplex PCR reads in MiXCR, one entry per CDR3 protein. The sample consists of some 100,000 distinct CDR3 sequences, 62% of them appearing once. No cell sorting was done before RNA was extracted from the tissue. The normal lung tissue was taken more than 3 cm from the tumor edge. The sample comprised distant non-tumor lung tissue. The receptors come from a man in his fifties or sixties with non-small cell lung cancer.

This clonotype was seen repeatedly, ten times or more. V gene TRBV6-6 combines with J gene TRBJ2-3; 14 bases agree with TRBD2. V trimming: 6 bases; J trimming: 4 bases; junction bases outside the gene matches: 6. The CDR3 contains 16 residues. CDR1 is MNHNY and CDR2 is SVGAGI in the germline V gene (reference sequence). The CDR3 here is CASRSGTSGSADTQYF. The CDR3 DNA sequence: TGTGCCAGCAGATCCGGGACTAGCGGGAGCGCAGATACGCAGTATTTT.

This clonotype has only one observation. The CDR3 does not end in the conserved phenylalanine or tryptophan, so this is likely a read error. The chain links TRBV5-1 to TRBJ2-1; D call uncertain. The germline V gene encodes CDR1 SGHRS and CDR2 YFSETQ. This CDR3 region has 16 residues. The chain's CDR3 is CASSLVETTTYNGQFL. The CDR3 DNA reads as TGCGCCAGCAGCTTGGTAGAGACCACCACCTACAATGGGCAGTTCTTA.

Details on this clonotype: This may be a read error, as it is one base from a much larger clone. The genes are TRBV5-6 and TRBJ1-6; tentative D call: TRBD1 (5 bases). Germline V lookup: CDR1 SGHDT, CDR2 YYEEEE. The CDR3 runs 14 residues. CDR3 region: CASTSGDRGSPPHF. The CDR3 DNA reads TGTGCCAGCACCTCCGGGGATAGGGGTTCACCCCCCCACTTT.

This clonotype came up once. One end of the junction is discordant with germline, which a read error may explain. The chain links TRBV7-9 to TRBJ2-7; D is perhaps TRBD1 or TRBD2 (5 bases each). CDR3 length equals 15 residues. In germline, CDR1 is SEHNR, CDR2 FQNEAQ (reference sequence). CDR3 DNA sequence: TGTGCCAGCAGCGCGACAGAGCGGTCCTCCTACAAGCAGTACTTC. It yields the protein CASSATERSSYKQYF. The full variable domain, its missing parts supplied by reference TRBV7-9 and TRBJ2-7, is DTGVSQNPRHKITKRGQNVTFRCDPISEHNRLYWYRQTLGQGPEFLTYFQNEAQLEKSRLLSDRFSAERPKGSFSTLEIQRTEQGDSAMYLCASSATERSSYKQYFGPGTRLTVT.

The CDR3: CSATRQSPYEQYF. The CDR3 DNA follows: TGCAGTGCTACTCGACAGAGTCCCTACGAGCAGTACTTC. This rearrangement joins TRBV20-1 to TRBJ2-7; D perhaps matches TRBD1 (5 bases). CDR3 length: 13 amino acids. CDR1 is DFQATT and CDR2 is SNEGSKA in the germline V gene (reference sequence). V lost 4 bases, J lost 2 bases, and 12 bases lay in between.

As regards this clonotype: This may be a read error, as it is one base from a much larger clone. The conserved phenylalanine or tryptophan is not found at the CDR3 terminus, so this likely reflects a read error. This sequence joins TRBV7-8 and TRBJ1-6; D unresolved. Trimming stripped 5 bases from V and 9 bases from J, with 17 bases between. This CDR3 is 15 amino acids long. CDR1 SGHVS and CDR2 FQNEAQ come from the germline V gene. The CDR3 coding sequence is TGTGCCAGCAGCCCCACCCCCTTACAAATTTCACCCCTCCACTTA. Amino acids: CASSPTPLQISPLHL.

A few counts support this clonotype. A read error may explain this, as a much larger clone is one base away. The V call is TRBV4-1, the J call TRBJ2-7; 11 nucleotides line up with TRBD1. CDR1 is MGHRA and CDR2 is YSYEKL in the germline V gene. The CDR3 consists of 14 residues. DNA of the CDR3: TGCGCCAACAGCATCGGGACAGGGGGGTACGAGCAGTACTTC. It specifies CANSIGTGGYEQYF.

A single count supports this clonotype. At one boundary the junction diverges from the germline segment, which might be a read error. The chain couples TRBV6-5 to TRBJ2-7; unclear D gene. CDR1 is MNHEY, CDR2 SVGAGI, per germline. The CDR3 has 13 residues. The DNA of the CDR3 is TGTGCCAGCAGTCGGTACAGTCCGTACGAACAGTACTTC. It translates to CASSRYSPYEQYF.

This clonotype was detected many times. The V and J genes are TRBV10-3 and TRBJ2-3; a weak D match, TRBD1 (6 bases). CDR3 length: 14 residues. Germline V gene data show CDR1 as ENHRY and CDR2 as SYGVKD. The germline V and J ends were trimmed by 5 bases and 1 base, with 10 bases remaining between them. The CDR3 DNA sequence: TGTGCCATCAGTACAGGGTCGGGCACAGATACGCAGTATTTT. Translation gives CAISTGSGTDTQYF.

The J gene is TRBJ1-1, the V gene TRBV11-1; tentative D call: TRBD1 (5 bases). V lost 7 bases, J lost 5 bases, and 20 bases lay in between. CDR3 length: 15 amino acids. In germline, CDR1 is SGHAT, CDR2 FQDESV (reference sequence). CDR3 in DNA: TGTGCCAGCAACTTTCCGGACATGGGAAAAACTGAAGCTTTCTTT. Translating gives CASNFPDMGKTEAFF.

This clonotype was observed a handful of times. One junction end does not reproduce the germline sequence, and a read error may be involved. The chain combines TRBV29-1 with TRBJ2-2; maybe TRBD1 (6 bases). Germline V gene sequence: CDR1 SQVTM, CDR2 ANQGSEA. The CDR3 consists of 18 residues. The CDR3 sequence: CGVEVGGQDFANTGELFF. CDR3 bases: TGCGGCGTTGAAGTTGGGGGACAAGACTTCGCGAACACCGGGGAGCTGTTTTTT.

This clonotype was seen at least ten times. This chain joins TRBV6-2 or TRBV6-3 and TRBJ1-5, with D unresolved. CDR1 MNHEY and CDR2 SVGEGT come from the germline V gene. This CDR3 contains 17 residues. Trimming left V 5 bases short and J 3 bases short, with 20 bases between. As DNA, the CDR3 is TGTGCCAGCAGTCCGCCCTCCGGAGACGGACCCAATCAGCCCCAGCATTTT. Encoded protein: CASSPPSGDGPNQPQHF.

This clonotype was counted many times. V gene TRBV10-3 combines with J gene TRBJ2-2; D is undetermined. Per the germline V gene, CDR1 is ENHRY and CDR2 is SYGVKD. This CDR3 contains 16 residues. The V and J ends lost 6 bases and 1 base respectively, with 15 bases between them. In nucleotides, the CDR3 is TGTGCCATCAGGAACTCTCCGGACCTGAACACCGGGGAGCTGTTTTTT. Translation gives CAIRNSPDLNTGELFF.

This chain links TRBV28 with TRBJ2-7; no clear D gene. Trimming took off 8 bases at V and 1 base at J, with 15 bases between the two ends. Per germline, CDR1 MDHEN and CDR2 SYDVKM. The CDR3 covers 14 residues. The CDR3 reads CASCPQRPSYEQYF. In DNA, the CDR3 is TGTGCCAGCTGTCCCCAACGACCTTCCTACGAGCAGTACTTC.

In the case of this clonotype: This CDR3 is missing its conserved last phenylalanine or tryptophan, likely due to a read error. The chain employs TRBV29-1 and TRBJ1-1, with D possibly matching TRBD1 (6 bases). Trimming removed 3 bases at V and 3 bases at J, with 11 bases between. Per germline, CDR1 SQVTM and CDR2 ANQGSEA. This CDR3 contains 13 residues. The CDR3 bases are TGCAGCGTTGACCCACAGGGTGACACTGAAGCTTTCTAT. Residues: CSVDPQGDTEAFY.

For this clonotype: Its ends do not fully match the called genes, so a read error is possible. The genes are TRBV29-1 and TRBJ2-3, with 13 positions matching TRBD2. Looked up from germline, CDR1 is SQVTM and CDR2 is ANQGSEA. The CDR3 loop spans 17 amino acids. The CDR3 DNA sequence: TGCAGTGTTGTAGGGACTAGCGGGATAAGAAGCATAGATACGCAGTATTTT. Protein sequence: CSVVGTSGIRSIDTQYF.

This clonotype was picked up many times. The rearrangement links TRBV5-1 to TRBJ2-5; perhaps TRBD2 as D (5 bases). The germline V gene encodes CDR1 SGHRS and CDR2 YFSETQ. The V and J ends lost 2 bases and 3 bases respectively, with 11 bases between them. The CDR3 totals 14 residues. CDR3 bases: TGCGCCAGCAGCTTTGATCCGGGAAAAGAGACCCAGTACTTC. This sequence encodes CASSFDPGKETQYF.

Worth noting for this clonotype: An end of the junction does not agree with germline; a read error may underlie this. The V gene is TRBV10-3, the J gene TRBJ1-1, with D perhaps matching TRBD1 (5 bases). The CDR3 loop spans 14 amino acids. Germline-derived CDR1 and CDR2 are ENHRY and SYGVKD. The CDR3 nucleotides are TGTGCCATTAGTGAGTCGGGGACGGCTGCTAAAGCTTTCTTT. Protein product: CAISESGTAAKAFF.

On this clonotype: A single base separates this from a much larger clone, so it may be a read error. CDR3 region: CASNAGTRGSYEQYF. CDR3 bases: TGTGCCAGCAATGCCGGGACTAGGGGCTCCTACGAGCAGTACTTC. The gene calls are TRBV6-1 and TRBJ2-7, with TRBD2 identical over 8 bases. The CDR3 consists of 15 residues. The germline V gene encodes CDR1 MNHNS and CDR2 SASEGT. With V trimmed by 7 bases and J by 0 bases, 8 bases remained unmatched.

This sequence joins TRBV11-3 and TRBJ2-2; 8 nucleotides line up with TRBD2. The trim removed 6 bases at V and 6 bases at J, leaving 9 bases unmatched. Germline V gene data show CDR1 as SGHNT and CDR2 as YENEEA. The CDR3 covers 15 residues. CDR3 nucleotides: TGTGCCAGCAGTCCACGACTAGCGCAGTCCGGGGAGCTGTTTTTT. Translated: CASSPRLAQSGELFF.